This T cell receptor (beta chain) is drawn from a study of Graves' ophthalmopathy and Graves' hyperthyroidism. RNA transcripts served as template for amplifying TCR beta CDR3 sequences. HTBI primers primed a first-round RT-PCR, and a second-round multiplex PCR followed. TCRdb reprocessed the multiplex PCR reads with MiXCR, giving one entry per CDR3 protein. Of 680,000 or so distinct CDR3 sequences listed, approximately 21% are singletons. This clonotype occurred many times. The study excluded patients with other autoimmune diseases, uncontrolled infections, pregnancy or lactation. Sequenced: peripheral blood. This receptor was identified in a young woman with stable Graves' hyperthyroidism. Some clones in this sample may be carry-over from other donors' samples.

The CDR3 DNA reads TGTGCCAGTAGTACTTGGACCGATTCAGTCTCCTACGAGCAGTACTTC. Its translation: CASSTWTDSVSYEQYF. This chain connects TRBV19 to TRBJ2-7; D gene unclear. Germline CDR1 is LNHDA and CDR2 is SQIVND (reference sequence). The length of the CDR3 is 16 residues. Trimming removed 4 bases from V and 0 bases from J, with 16 bases in between. The full variable domain, its missing parts supplied by reference TRBV19 and TRBJ2-7, is DGGITQSPKYLFRKEGQNVTLSCEQNLNHDAMYWYRQDPGQGLRLIYYSQIVNDFQKGDIAEGYSVSREKKESFPLTVTSAQKNPTAFYLCASSTWTDSVSYEQYFGPGTRLTVT.